These 7 T cell receptor beta chains came from one sample sequenced in a study of T cells in Graves' hyperthyroidism and ophthalmopathy. Amplification of TCR beta CDR3 regions was performed using RNA transcripts as template. The HTBI primer set drove a first-round RT-PCR of the TCR CDR3. From the multiplex PCR reads, TCRdb called clonotypes with MiXCR, one entry per CDR3 protein. The table includes about 400,000 distinct CDR3 sequences, under 15% detected once. The sequenced sample was blood. The receptors stem from a woman aged 18-29 years with Graves' hyperthyroidism.

This clonotype was seen repeatedly, ten times or more. CDR3 protein: CASRKTGEGGEQYF. The CDR3 region has the DNA TGTGCCAGCAGAAAAACGGGAGAAGGGGGCGAGCAGTACTTC. V is TRBV6-2 or TRBV6-3 and J is TRBJ2-7, with D possibly called TRBD1 or TRBD2 (6 bases each). The germline CDR1 and CDR2 sequences are MNHEY and SVGEGT. The length of the CDR3 is 14 residues. V was trimmed by 6 bases and J by 6 bases, leaving 18 bases between them.

Concerning this clonotype: This may be a read error, as it is one base from a much larger clone. The V and J genes are TRBV10-3 and TRBJ1-1; no reliable D call. This CDR3 is 14 amino acids long. CDR1 and CDR2 (germline): ENHRY, SYGVKD. Trimming removed 7 bases at V and 2 bases at J, with 14 bases between. In DNA form, the CDR3 reads TGTGCCATCATTTCTCCCACGGGTAACACTGAAGCTTTCTTT. Its protein is CAIISPTGNTEAFF.

This clonotype has a count of ten or more. The CDR3 region has the DNA TGTGCCAGCAGTGAAGCGGGAGGGGGGCTGAATGAGCAGTTCTTC. As protein: CASSEAGGGLNEQFF. The J gene is TRBJ2-1, the V gene TRBV28, with TRBD2 matching 10 bases. V lost 5 bases to trimming and J lost 7 bases; unmatched junction nucleotides: 8. This CDR3 comprises 15 residues. The germline V gene encodes CDR1 MDHEN and CDR2 SYDVKM.

The chain uses TRBV20-1 and TRBJ1-6; 7 positions match TRBD1. The V segment lost 0 bases and the J segment 4 bases; nucleotides outside the gene matches: 6. The CDR3 loop spans 16 amino acids. Looked up from germline, CDR1 is DFQATT and CDR2 is SNEGSKA (reference sequence). This CDR3 reads CSARDRDRVYNSPLHF. The CDR3 coding sequence is TGCAGTGCTAGAGATCGAGACAGGGTTTATAATTCACCCCTCCACTTT.

Many counts were recorded for this clonotype. The V gene is TRBV30, the J gene TRBJ1-3, with a weak D call TRBD1 (5 bases). Between the trimmed V and J ends, which lost 0 bases and 6 bases, there was a span of 18 bases. CDR1 is GTSNPN, CDR2 SVGIG, per germline (reference sequence). The CDR3 length is 16 residues. The CDR3 nucleotides are TGTGCCTGGAGTGTTGGTTCCCCAGGGCAAGTAAACACCATATATTTT. This gives the protein CAWSVGSPGQVNTIYF.

This clonotype was detected many times. V is TRBV7-2 and J is TRBJ2-5; possible D gene TRBD1, 5 bases. The CDR3 spans 13 residues. Per germline, CDR1 SGHTA and CDR2 FQGNSA. V shed 2 bases and J shed 7 bases, with 11 bases lying between them. The CDR3 DNA is TGTGCCAGCAGCTTAACAGGATGGGGGACCCAGTACTTC. Residues: CASSLTGWGTQYF.

This clonotype was detected ten times or more. The J gene is TRBJ1-1, the V gene TRBV28; D is possibly TRBD1 (6 bases). This CDR3 spans 15 amino acids. The ends were cut back, 10 bases at V and 1 base at J, with 19 bases in the middle. Germline V lookup: CDR1 MDHEN, CDR2 SYDVKM. CDR3 region: CAIKNRGGRNTEAFF. The CDR3, as DNA: TGTGCCATCAAGAATCGGGGGGGCAGGAACACTGAAGCTTTCTTT.